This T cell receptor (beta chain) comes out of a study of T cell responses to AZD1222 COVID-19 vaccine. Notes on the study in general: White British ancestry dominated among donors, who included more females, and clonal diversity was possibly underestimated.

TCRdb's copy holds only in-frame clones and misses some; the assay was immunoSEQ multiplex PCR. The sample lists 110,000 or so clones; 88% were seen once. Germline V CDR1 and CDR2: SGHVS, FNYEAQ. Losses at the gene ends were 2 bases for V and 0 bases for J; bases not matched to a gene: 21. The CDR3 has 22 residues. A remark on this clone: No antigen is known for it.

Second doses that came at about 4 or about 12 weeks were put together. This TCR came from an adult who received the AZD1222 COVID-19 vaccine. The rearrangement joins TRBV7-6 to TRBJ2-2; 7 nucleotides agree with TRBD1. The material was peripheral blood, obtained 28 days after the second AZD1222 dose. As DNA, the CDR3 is TGTGCCAGCAGCTTATTCGGTCCGGGGTCGCGACAGGGCCAATCGAACACCGGGGAGCTGTTTTTT. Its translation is CASSLFGPGSRQGQSNTGELFF.